Sequencing of this T cell receptor (beta chain) was carried out in a study of T cells in Graves' hyperthyroidism and ophthalmopathy. The study, taken as a whole, reports: Researchers found most expanded thyroid clonotypes above 0.001 in blood as well.

TCR beta CDR3 regions were amplified from RNA transcripts. The HTBI set primed first-round TCR CDR3 RT-PCR. Each CDR3 protein is one row after TCRdb ran MiXCR on the multiplex PCR reads. The table has under 500,000 distinct CDR3 sequences, roughly an eighth seen once; the top ten hold 25% to 30%. This clonotype has only a few counts. What it recognizes is unknown. Individuals with ophthalmopathy presented a Clinical Activity Score of at least 3, a NOSPECS grade of at least 4 and a duration under 3 months. The V gene end was trimmed by 2 bases and the J gene end by 5 bases; junction bases not matched to a gene: 7. The CDR3 contains 14 residues. The germline gives CDR1 GTSNPN, CDR2 SVGIG (reference sequence).

J is TRBJ2-5 and V is TRBV30, with TRBD2 identical over 8 bases. This receptor was obtained from a man between 45 and 60 years old with Graves' ophthalmopathy. Input material: blood. The CDR3 region is CAWSLGGGRETQYF. In DNA, the CDR3 is TGTGCCTGGAGTCTCGGGGGGGGCCGGGAGACCCAGTACTTC. The variable domain in full, with the rest retrieved from reference TRBV30 and TRBJ2-5, is SQTIHQWPATLVQPVGSPLSLECTVEGTSNPNLYWYRQAAGRGLQLLFYSVGIGQISSEVPQNLSASRPQDRQFILSSKKLLLSDSGFYLCAWSLGGGRETQYFGPGTRLLVL.